A single sample gave rise to the 11 T cell receptor beta chains below, sequenced in a study of T cell changes during pregnancy in multiple sclerosis. The protocol was immunoSEQ multiplex PCR, while the TCRdb copy is restricted to in-frame clones and leaves out a portion. The table shows tens of thousands of clones, with 88% occurring only once. Here the sequenced sample was CD4+ T cells from peripheral blood mononuclear cells, taken in the first trimester of pregnancy. The source is a female donor in good health, enrolled as a control in a pregnancy study.

This clone showed up just once. The chain links TRBV11-2 to TRBJ2-2; possibly TRBD1 for D (6 bases). Germline V gives CDR1 SGHAT, CDR2 FQNNGV. The CDR3 totals 14 residues. V was cut by 8 bases and J by 0 bases, with 10 bases left in between. The CDR3: CASAGQTNTGELFF. For the CDR3, the DNA is TGTGCCAGCGCCGGACAGACGAACACCGGGGAGCTGTTTTTT.

This chain connects TRBV4-3 to TRBJ2-2, with D maybe TRBD1 (5 bases). This CDR3 has 16 amino acids. The V gene lost 3 bases and the J gene lost 0 bases, with 11 bases spanning the gap. Germline CDR1 and CDR2: LGHNA and YSLEER. The CDR3 loop is CASSQLQAANTGELFF. The CDR3 DNA sequence: TGCGCCAGCAGCCAGTTACAGGCTGCGAACACCGGGGAGCTGTTTTTT.

V and J are TRBV11-1 and TRBJ2-3; 9 bases line up with TRBD1. The ends lost 6 bases at V and 4 bases at J; junction bases unmatched: 11. Germline lookup yields CDR1 SGHAT and CDR2 FQDESV (reference sequence). CDR3 length: 16 amino acids. In DNA form, the CDR3 reads TGTGCCAGCAGTTTAACTGGACAGGGGAGGGCAGATACGCAGTATTTT. Protein: CASSLTGQGRADTQYF.

The chain recombines TRBV25-1 with TRBJ1-4; 8 bases are a match to TRBD1. This CDR3 is built from 15 residues. With 4 bases clipped from V and 4 bases from J, the junction kept 5 bases outside the gene matches. The germline V gene encodes CDR1 MGHDK and CDR2 SYGVNS. As DNA, the CDR3 is TGTGCCAGCAGTGGACAGGGGCCCCTTAATGAAAAACTGTTTTTT. Amino acid sequence: CASSGQGPLNEKLFF.

The V and J genes are TRBV7-3 and TRBJ2-3; weak D call: TRBD2 (5 bases). The germline V gene has CDR1 SGHTA and CDR2 FQGTGA. V shed 5 bases and J shed 4 bases, with 16 bases lying between them. The CDR3 runs 15 residues. CDR3 DNA: TGTGCCAGCAGCCAAACTAGTAGTGTTGCAGATACGCAGTATTTT. As protein: CASSQTSSVADTQYF.

The chain recombines TRBV4-2 with TRBJ2-1; 13 bases match TRBD2. V shed 0 bases, J shed 0 bases, and the junction held 8 bases outside the gene matches. Germline lookup yields CDR1 LGHNA and CDR2 YNFKEQ. The CDR3 contains 20 residues. CDR3 DNA: TGTGCCAGCAGCCAAGATGGGACTAGCGGGGTCGTTGCCTCCTACAATGAGCAGTTCTTC. Translating gives CASSQDGTSGVVASYNEQFF.

V usage is TRBV28 and J usage is TRBJ1-5; a weak D match, TRBD1 (6 bases). V lost 3 bases and J lost 1, with 10 bases in between. The CDR3 covers 15 residues. Germline loops: CDR1 MDHEN, CDR2 SYDVKM. CDR3 bases: TGTGCCAGCAGTTTCAGCGACAGGAGCAATCAGCCCCAGCATTTT. The encoded protein is CASSFSDRSNQPQHF.

The V and J genes are TRBV7-2 and TRBJ2-7, with 9 bases fitting TRBD1. The junction had 5 bases not matched to a gene; V was cut back by 3 bases and J by 2 bases. This CDR3 comprises 15 residues. Per the germline V gene, CDR1 is SGHTA and CDR2 is FQGNSA. The CDR3 bases are TGTGCCAGCAGCTTTAGGACAGGGGCGACCTACGAGCAGTACTTC. Its translation is CASSFRTGATYEQYF.

This clone was counted once. The V and J genes are TRBV5-4 and TRBJ2-1; 13 nucleotides agree with TRBD2. Looked up from germline, CDR1 is SGHNT and CDR2 is YYREEE (reference sequence). The length of the CDR3 is 14 residues. V shed 5 bases and J 9 bases; nucleotides not matched to a gene: 5. The CDR3 DNA follows: TGTGCCAGCAGTCCCGGACTAGCGGGGGTTGAGCAGTTCTTC. Protein product: CASSPGLAGVEQFF.

The rearrangement uses TRBV6-1 and TRBJ2-3; TRBD2 aligns across 8 bases. There are 15 residues in the CDR3. Germline V gene lookup returns CDR1 MNHNS and CDR2 SASEGT. J gave up 2 bases and V 3 bases, and 4 bases lay outside the gene matches. The CDR3 here is CASSDYGGATDTQYF. The CDR3 nucleotides read TGTGCCAGCAGTGACTACGGGGGGGCCACAGATACGCAGTATTTT.

With respect to this clone: The junction and the germline gene differ at one end; a read error may be behind it. The V and J genes are TRBV7-7 and TRBJ2-5; D perhaps matches TRBD2 (5 bases). Germline V gives CDR1 SSHAT, CDR2 FNYEAQ (reference sequence). CDR3 length: 13 amino acids. CDR3 sequence reads: CASSFGVKETQYF. In DNA, the CDR3 is TGTGCTAGCAGCTTCGGGGTTAAGGAGACCCAGTACTTC. Using reference TRBV7-7 and TRBJ2-5 for the parts outside the CDR3, the full variable domain is GAGVSQSPRYKVTKRGQDVTLRCDPISSHATLYWYQQALGQGPEFLTYFNYEAQPDKSGLPSDRFSAERPEGSISTLTIQRTEQRDSAMYRCASSFGVKETQYFGPGTRLLVL.